This note documents a single TCR beta chain sequence. Its specificity is unknown. The sample originates from a study of T cell responses to AZD1222 COVID-19 vaccine. Findings and limits, study-wide: Baseline seropositivity occurred in only a handful of AZD1222 recipients. Repertoires were collected only later (after the peak T cell response had occurred). White British people made up most donors, females outnumbered males, and clonal diversity was possibly underestimated.

Sequencing used immunoSEQ multiplex PCR; TCRdb keeps in-frame clones, though not all of them. The data hold about 140,000 clones, with roughly nine tenths observed a single time. V was clipped by 1 base and J by 5 bases, with 14 bases between them. The CDR3 contains 15 residues. The source was peripheral blood, collected on day 0 of AZD1222 vaccination. This rearrangement joins TRBV23-1 to TRBJ1-2; D may be TRBD1 (6 bases). TRBV23-1 is recorded as an ORF, its role being uncertain. This sequence originates from an adult in good health. CDR3 sequence (DNA): TGCGCCAGCAGTCAATGGGGGCGTCATAAGTATGGCTACACCTTC. It specifies CASSQWGRHKYGYTF.